These 9 T cell receptor beta chains were all obtained from the same sample, sequenced in a study of radiotherapy plus CTLA-4 blockade in lung cancer. The repertoire was sequenced with immunoSEQ multiplex PCR; TCRdb's copy has only in-frame clones and lacks some. Among some 46,000 clones listed, approximately 78% were seen once. The input for sequencing was peripheral blood, taken from a patient treated with radiotherapy plus ipilimumab. These receptor sequences come from a human donor with non-small cell lung cancer who had stable disease on radiotherapy plus ipilimumab.

On this clone: At one boundary the junction diverges from the germline segment, which might be a read error. This chain connects TRBV5-1 to TRBJ2-3; D may be TRBD2 (5 bases). Germline assignment: CDR1 SGHRS and CDR2 YFSETQ. The CDR3 contains 16 residues. CDR3 loop: CASSQSGSPSTDTQYF. The CDR3 bases are TGCGCCAGCAGCCAGTCTGGATCTCCTAGCACAGATACACAGTATTTT. The whole variable domain, filled in from reference TRBV5-1 and TRBJ2-3, reads KAGVTQTPRYLIKTRGQQVTLSCSPISGHRSVSWYQQTPGQGLQFLFEYFSETQRNKGNFPGRFSGRQFSNSRSEMNVSTLELGDSALYLCASSQSGSPSTDTQYFGPGTRLTVL.

The DNA of the CDR3 is TGCAGTGCGCCTGAACAGGGTCCACAGTTCTTC. This encodes CSAPEQGPQFF. The V gene is TRBV20-1, the J gene TRBJ2-1; D possibly corresponds to TRBD1 (6 bases). The germline V gene has CDR1 DFQATT and CDR2 SNEGSKA (reference sequence). The CDR3 loop spans 11 amino acids. Between the trimmed V and J ends, which lost 6 bases and 13 bases, there was a span of 16 bases.

This chain uses TRBV19 with TRBJ1-1, with 12 bases fitting TRBD1. Unmatched junction bases numbered 8, after V lost 4 bases and J lost 5 bases. The CDR3 extends over 16 amino acids. Looked up from germline, CDR1 is LNHDA and CDR2 is SQIVND (reference sequence). Here the CDR3 DNA reads TGTGCCAGTAGTAAACCGGGACAGGGGGCGATGACTGAAGCTTTCTTT. It is translated as CASSKPGQGAMTEAFF.

The chain carries TRBV28 and TRBJ1-5; possibly TRBD1 for D (6 bases). CDR1 and CDR2 from the germline V gene are MDHEN and SYDVKM. V lost 5 bases, J lost 6 bases, and 14 bases lay in between. This CDR3 has 14 residues. The DNA for the CDR3 is TGTGCCAGCAGTCGAGGGGGATCGGTTCAGCCCCAGCATTTT. Protein: CASSRGGSVQPQHF.

This sequence joins TRBV9 and TRBJ2-7; the match to TRBD2 covers 7 bases. The CDR3 is 15 residues long. After removal of 3 bases from V and 5 bases from J, the junction contained 11 bases not matched to a gene. The V gene's germline CDR1 is SGDLS and CDR2 YYNGEE. The CDR3 sequence is CASSARGVLLHEQYF. CDR3 in DNA: TGTGCCAGCAGCGCCCGGGGGGTTCTCCTTCACGAGCAGTACTTC.

This chain links TRBV2 with TRBJ2-5; a weak D match, TRBD1 (6 bases). V lost 6 bases and J lost 4, with 12 bases in between. Germline assignment: CDR1 SNHLY and CDR2 FYNNEI. This CDR3 is built from 13 residues. The CDR3 DNA sequence: TGTGCCAGCAGGTCCAGGGGAGCAGAGACCCAGTACTTC. The encoded protein is CASRSRGAETQYF. Full variable domain (missing parts from reference TRBV2 and TRBJ2-5): EPEVTQTPSHQVTQMGQEVILRCVPISNHLYFYWYRQILGQKVEFLVSFYNNEISEKSEIFDDQFSVERPDGSNFTLKIRSTKLEDSAMYFCASRSRGAETQYFGPGTRLLVL.

For this clone: The junction differs from germline at one of its ends, possibly a read error. The V gene is TRBV7-7, the J gene TRBJ2-1; TRBD2 matches at 12 bases. The germline V gene encodes CDR1 SSHAT and CDR2 FNYEAQ (reference sequence). The CDR3 is 15 residues long. CDR3 DNA: TGTGCTAGCAGCCTCGAGACTAGCGGGAGCGGTGAGCAGTTCTTC. Protein product: CASSLETSGSGEQFF. Based on the CDR3 plus reference TRBV7-7 and TRBJ2-1, the full variable domain is GAGVSQSPRYKVTKRGQDVTLRCDPISSHATLYWYQQALGQGPEFLTYFNYEAQPDKSGLPSDRFSAERPEGSISTLTIQRTEQRDSAMYRCASSLETSGSGEQFFGPGTRLTVL.

V is TRBV11-2 and J is TRBJ2-1, with D possibly matching TRBD1 (5 bases). From germline, CDR1 is SGHAT and CDR2 FQNNGV. The CDR3 loop spans 13 amino acids. With 2 bases removed from V and 4 bases from J, the gap between germline ends came to 6 bases. In DNA, the CDR3 is TGTGCCAGCAGCTTACGACAGTACAATGAGCAGTTCTTC. The encoded protein is CASSLRQYNEQFF.

This chain connects TRBV2 to TRBJ2-5; 10 bases agree with TRBD1. This CDR3 spans 15 amino acids. The germline V gene has CDR1 SNHLY and CDR2 FYNNEI. V was clipped by 6 bases and J by 3 bases; unmatched bases: 7. DNA for the CDR3: TGTGCCAGCAGGCGACAGGGGGCACTTGAAGAGACCCAGTACTTC. It yields the protein CASRRQGALEETQYF.